What follows describes a single T cell receptor (beta chain). Its antigen is not identified. The data stem from a study of CD8+ T cells in alopecia areata. Study details: Treated patients were dosed with oral tofacitinib, taking 5 to 10 mg twice daily. Findings and limits, study-wide: Especially in alopecia totalis/universalis, lesional scalp showed greater clonality than normal scalp did.

Trimming took 5 bases from V and 3 from J; bases not matched to a gene: 2. The CDR3 runs to 14 residues. Germline CDR1 KGHSH, CDR2 LQKENI. Following RNA extraction, reverse transcription yielded cDNA that acted as the sequencing template. The table came from immunoSEQ multiplex PCR; TCRdb's copy has only in-frame clones and leaves some out. Of tens of thousands of clones in the sample, roughly 92% were seen once. The treatment: oral pan-JAK inhibitor, 5-10 mg twice daily. Sequences were derived from CD8+ T cells sorted from blood, sampled at week 24, from a patient treated with tofacitinib. The J gene is TRBJ2-3, the V gene TRBV18, with TRBD1 matching 10 bases. The TCR sequence derives from a human donor with alopecia areata. Here the CDR3 DNA reads TGTGCCAGCTCAACGGGACAGGGGACAGATACGCAGTATTTT. Translation gives CASSTGQGTDTQYF.